Listed here are 18 T cell receptor beta chains from one sample, sequenced in a study of blood T cell repertoires in COVID-19. Clones were sequenced by immunoSEQ multiplex PCR, and TCRdb holds only the in-frame ones, with some missing. The sample contains 190,000 or so clones, 75% to 90% of which appear only once. What was sequenced was PBMCs or T cells enriched from blood (not recorded which). The receptors here all came from a man younger than 40 who had recovered from COVID-19.

The chain is built from TRBV28 and TRBJ2-7; no firm D call. Germline assignment: CDR1 MDHEN and CDR2 SYDVKM. The CDR3 totals 12 residues. Trimming pared 4 bases from V and 0 bases from J, leaving 4 bases between. This CDR3 reads CASSSGSYEQYF. Written as DNA, the CDR3 is TGTGCCAGCAGTTCAGGCTCCTACGAGCAGTACTTC.

The gene calls are TRBV24-1 and TRBJ2-7, with D possibly being TRBD2 (6 bases). Germline CDR1 reads KGHDR; CDR2 reads SFDVKD. V lost 4 bases and J lost 4, with 10 bases in between. The CDR3 is 13 amino acids. The CDR3 sequence is CATSEGGGYEQYF. As DNA, the CDR3 is TGTGCCACCAGTGAGGGTGGGGGGTACGAGCAGTACTTC.

The chain recombines TRBV7-2 with TRBJ2-1, with TRBD2 matching 8 bases. The CDR3 totals 16 residues. Germline lookup yields CDR1 SGHTA and CDR2 FQGNSA. With V trimmed by 4 bases and J by 3 bases, 8 bases remained unmatched. The DNA of the CDR3 is TGTGCCAGCAGCTCCGGAGCGGGGGAAGGCTACAATGAGCAGTTCTTC. The encoded protein is CASSSGAGEGYNEQFF.

This rearrangement joins TRBV13 to TRBJ2-7, with 11 bases identical to TRBD2. The CDR3 contains 20 residues. The germline CDR1 and CDR2 sequences are PRHDT and FYEKMQ (reference sequence). Unmatched junction bases numbered 14, after V lost 1 base and J lost 0 bases. The CDR3 loop is CASSLATSGLAGGFSYEQYF. CDR3 coding DNA: TGTGCCAGCAGCTTAGCCACGTCGGGGCTAGCGGGGGGCTTCTCCTACGAGCAGTACTTC.

DNA of the CDR3: TGTGCCAGCAGCACAGCACAGGGATACACTGAAGCTTTCTTT. Translating gives CASSTAQGYTEAFF. The chain carries TRBV13 and TRBJ1-1; TRBD1 might be the D (6 bases). CDR1 PRHDT and CDR2 FYEKMQ come from the germline V gene (reference sequence). The CDR3 length is 14 residues. V lost 5 bases and J lost 3, with 13 bases in between.

The chain joins TRBV5-1 to TRBJ2-6, with 9 bases lining up with TRBD2. The V and J ends lost 0 bases and 0 bases, in that order; junction bases with no gene match: 4. Germline CDR1 reads SGHRS; CDR2 reads YFSETQ. The CDR3 length is 18 residues. The CDR3 sequence is CASSLESSGASGANVLTF. Written as DNA, the CDR3 is TGCGCCAGCAGCTTGGAGTCTAGCGGGGCCTCTGGGGCCAACGTCCTGACTTTC.

The chain joins TRBV4-1 to TRBJ1-1, with 12 bases aligning to TRBD1. V lost 1 base, J lost 10 bases, and 10 bases stayed unmatched. CDR3 length: 16 residues. Per germline, CDR1 MGHRA and CDR2 YSYEKL. CDR3 DNA sequence: TGCGCCAGCAGCCAAGGAACCGGGACAGGGGGCTGGGGAGCTTTCTTT. Translation: CASSQGTGTGGWGAFF.

The chain uses TRBV5-1 and TRBJ2-7, with TRBD1 matching over 8 bases. This CDR3 comprises 16 residues. The J segment lost 4 bases and the V segment lost 0 bases, leaving 9 bases of the junction unmatched. The germline gives CDR1 SGHRS, CDR2 YFSETQ. The CDR3, as DNA: TGCGCCAGCAGCTTGGCAGGGGGCGGGGTAGGTTACGAGCAGTACTTC. Residues: CASSLAGGGVGYEQYF.

The chain is built from TRBV11-2 and TRBJ2-5; TRBD2 matches at 8 bases. In germline, CDR1 is SGHAT, CDR2 FQNNGV. The CDR3 contains 16 residues. Trimming cost V 0 bases and J 0 bases; bases outside gene matches: 3. The CDR3 reads CASSLEGTRDQETQYF. DNA of the CDR3: TGTGCCAGCAGCTTAGAGGGGACTAGAGACCAAGAGACCCAGTACTTC. Filled out from reference TRBV11-2 and TRBJ2-5, the complete variable domain reads EAGVAQSPRYKIIEKRQSVAFWCNPISGHATLYWYQQILGQGPKLLIQFQNNGVVDDSQLPKDRFSAERLKGVDSTLKIQPAKLEDSAVYLCASSLEGTRDQETQYFGPGTRLLVL.

This sequence joins TRBV6-5 and TRBJ2-7; tentatively, D is TRBD1 (6 bases). The V gene lost 0 bases and the J gene lost 2 bases, with 11 bases spanning the gap. Germline CDR1 and CDR2: MNHEY and SVGAGI. The CDR3 runs 15 residues. CDR3 sequence: CASSYSRQATYEQYF. CDR3 in DNA: TGTGCCAGCAGTTACTCGAGACAGGCAACCTACGAGCAGTACTTC.

The gene calls are TRBV6-2 or TRBV6-3 and TRBJ2-1, with TRBD2 matching over 10 bases. CDR3 length: 17 residues. With 2 bases clipped from V and 0 bases from J, the junction kept 4 bases outside the gene matches. Germline CDR1 is MNHEY and CDR2 is SVGEGT. Written as DNA, the CDR3 is TGTGCCAGCAGTTACCCCACTAGCGGGATCTCCTACAATGAGCAGTTCTTC. It translates to CASSYPTSGISYNEQFF.

This chain uses TRBV29-1 with TRBJ2-7; 7 positions match TRBD1. V was pared by 6 bases and J by 2 bases, with 7 bases of the junction left unmatched. This CDR3 comprises 13 residues. Germline lookup yields CDR1 SQVTM and CDR2 ANQGSEA. This CDR3 reads CSVAGTETYEQYF. The CDR3 bases are TGCAGCGTCGCCGGGACAGAAACCTACGAGCAGTACTTC.

This clone showed up just once. The chain uses TRBV27 and TRBJ1-1, with 8 bases that match TRBD1. V gave up 0 bases and J gave up 3 bases; unmatched junction bases: 18. CDR3 length: 20 amino acids. The germline CDR1 and CDR2 sequences are MNHEY and SMNVEV (reference sequence). CDR3 in DNA: TGTGCCAGCAGTTTATCACCCCCAGGGGGCAAGGGATTGGAGGACACTGAAGCTTTCTTT. Its translation is CASSLSPPGGKGLEDTEAFF.

The chain couples TRBV28 to TRBJ1-4, with a weak D call TRBD1 (6 bases). In germline, CDR1 is MDHEN, CDR2 SYDVKM. The CDR3 contains 12 residues. Trimming took off 6 bases at V and 9 bases at J, with 11 bases between the two ends. CDR3 protein: CASSNREKKLFF. The CDR3 DNA sequence: TGTGCCAGCAGCAACAGGGAGAAAAAACTGTTTTTT.

The CDR3 spells CASLWASNTGELFF. CDR3 nucleotides: TGTGCCAGCTTGTGGGCTTCGAACACCGGGGAGCTGTTTTTT. The chain recombines TRBV28 with TRBJ2-2; no reliable D call. The CDR3 consists of 14 residues. Germline V CDR1 and CDR2: MDHEN, SYDVKM. Trimming removed 8 bases at V and 0 bases at J, with 10 bases between.

The CDR3 region has the DNA TGTGCCAGCAGCTTAGGTTGGACAGAGAATCAGCCCCAGCATTTT. This gives the protein CASSLGWTENQPQHF. The chain combines TRBV7-2 with TRBJ1-5; a possible D gene is TRBD1 (6 bases). The CDR3 is made up of 15 amino acids. Deletions cut 1 base from V and 4 bases from J, with 11 bases between. Germline CDR1 reads SGHTA; CDR2 reads FQGNSA.

This clone was picked up a small number of times. The chain couples TRBV28 to TRBJ2-7; D ambiguous. Deletions cut 4 bases from V and 2 bases from J, with 15 bases between. The CDR3 totals 15 residues. Germline CDR1 MDHEN, CDR2 SYDVKM. The CDR3 coding sequence is TGTGCCAGCAGTTCCCGCGGTAATACTCCCTACGAGCAGTACTTC. Its protein product is CASSSRGNTPYEQYF.

The chain is built from TRBV2 and TRBJ1-6, with a weak D call TRBD1 (5 bases). The CDR3 contains 12 residues. Germline CDR1 reads SNHLY; CDR2 reads FYNNEI. Trimming took 6 bases from V and 12 from J, leaving 12 bases between them. In nucleotides, the CDR3 is TGTGCCAGCAGGGGGGACTCCGAACCCCTCCACTTT. This sequence encodes CASRGDSEPLHF.